This T cell receptor beta chain derives from a study of cytomegalovirus exposure and HLA in healthy donors (dated by TCRdb to the late 2010s). For the study in its entirety: An earlier analysis of some 500 of the donors reported 250 to 350 Gb of sequence data and approximately 110 million unique TCR beta sequences from 190 million or so T cells. To predict cytomegalovirus infection status, the study brought together high-throughput TCR immunosequencing, statistical association of individual TCRs with disease status, and machine learning. In addition to the first cohort of 650 to 800 subjects, a separate validation cohort of approximately 110 different subjects was used. The number of typed donors differed by locus: 629-630 for A, B, C, DRB1 and DQB1; approximately 520 for DQA1; approximately 610 for DPA1; and 450 to 480 for DPB1. A later analysis re-analyzed previously published TCR beta repertoires from 666 donors and added high-resolution HLA genotyping to study TCR occurrence patterns. Rather than drawing on any new phenotypic data, the later analysis identified candidate immune exposures from TCR beta sequences and the way those sequences occurred across donors. All discovery cohort repertoires had been generated using a single sequencing platform. The study used immunosequencing to profile the T cell repertoires of approximately 650 subjects and linked those repertoires to cytomegalovirus serostatus. The aim of the study was to test whether cataloging public T cell receptors could identify signatures of past pathogen exposure. Roughly 5 DR-DQ haplotypes were handled as single units for association and clustering, since linkage in the cohort was strong. Among roughly 400 genotyped donors of the cohort, an average of around 250,000 unique TCR beta nucleotide sequences was sequenced per donor, of which about 18% were non-productive. Donor age, sex, ethnicity and CMV serostatus were compiled alongside the repertoire data. HLA typing included class I and class II loci at four-digit resolution. Of the 398 genotyped donors, 81% fell in the genetic ancestry cluster associated with self-reported Caucasian donors. An early release covering 550 to 650 HLA-typed donors comprised about 300 gigabases of sequencing data and roughly 85 million unique TCR sequences. An earlier analysis of approximately 500 of the donors applied high-throughput TCR beta sequencing to assess whether each TCR beta V gene segment acted as functional or pseudogenic. A later genetic analysis took genome-wide SNP genotypes for about 65% of the roughly 670 donors and used that subset as a discovery cohort. What the study reported, not specific to this receptor: In a later analysis, several top co-occurrence clusters were reported to appear linked to parvovirus B19, influenza, CMV and Epstein-Barr virus. The authors suggested that the approach could potentially be extended to other disease states and immunological phenotypes. Most TCR sequences were seen in very few donors, while some public TCRs were found in many individuals. In this cohort, only TCR beta chains were sequenced, and detectable features were limited by the absence of alpha or paired-chain data. Compared with the approximately 710-donor mean, donors in an Asian-associated ancestry cluster had fewer N-insertions in productive TCRs, according to a later genetic analysis. In vitro tests confirmed that a few of the cytomegalovirus-associated TCR beta chains recognize cytomegalovirus antigens. In a later analysis, TCR association rates were found to vary across HLA loci, with the most associated TCRs seen for DRB1 alleles and the fewest for HLA-C alleles. Broadly in line with IMGT annotations, most TCR beta V segments showed up in productive rearrangements about 87% or about 30% of the time in an earlier analysis of 450 to 600 of the donors. In a later analysis, around 15,000 TCR beta sequences were associated with specific HLA alleles at a false discovery rate of 0.05. Because HLA typing was unavailable for some donors at each locus, only the typed subset was used in association tests. Cytomegalovirus status was reported to be diagnosed by the classifier with high specificity and sensitivity in both the original and validation cohorts. The sequencing pipeline was judged likely to have produced a cluster of highly shared sequence variants as a technical artifact. Fewer than 20 rarely observed V segments, including chromosome 9 orphons, were excluded from the earlier analysis of approximately 500 of the donors because counts were too low. The presence/absence analyses assumed that sequencing depth was roughly uniform across donors, and that assumption may not be true. In a later genetic analysis, a missense DCLRE1C variant was associated with V-gene and J-gene trimming of TCR beta chains, and the association was replicated in an independent cohort. Because the 87-base-pair reads could not distinguish some IMGT-functional V segments, including TRBV6-2 and TRBV6-3, those segments were excluded. CMV serostatus was the only immune exposure information available for the cohort. Most CMV-associated TCR beta chains appeared to be HLA-restricted in a later analysis, and the HLA associations seemed to be driven largely by CMV exposure. Correlated functional status among segregating V segments might be attributable to linkage disequilibrium, but an unknown experimental factor could not be ruled out. When HLA alleles, especially DR and DQ, strongly co-occurred, TCR associations were difficult to assign to individual alleles. A further reported finding was that TCR beta sequences accurately predicted the HLA-A and HLA-B alleles for most subjects in the first cohort. In a later analysis, HLA-associated TCR beta chains showed more clonal expansion and lower generation probabilities than non-associated chains that were equally common. The study gave a list of under 200 TCR beta chains associated with cytomegalovirus.

The cohort consisted of 670 or so healthy bone marrow donors. At the time of sampling, every cohort member was nominally healthy, though immune exposures that went unrecorded were likely present. The donor was CMV seropositive and was included in the group of 250 to 350 seropositive cohort members. A peripheral blood sample was provided by each donor, and peripheral blood mononuclear cells were used for TCR beta sequencing. The Qiagen DNeasy Blood Extraction Kit was used to extract genomic DNA from the blood cell samples. According to the germline V gene (reference sequence), CDR1 reads MNHNY and CDR2 reads SVGAGI. V lost 4 bases and J lost 6 bases; the stretch between them is 12 bases long. From its cysteine to its phenylalanine, the CDR3 spans 14 amino acids. Left in the record is the CDR3 DNA by itself, 42 bases read in frame from the first base. Library generation was performed with the immunoSEQ multiplex PCR assay. The multiplex PCR relied on a mix of 60 forward primers for TCR Vbeta segments and 13 reverse primers for TCR Jbeta segments. Amplification of the CDR3 region of rearranged TCR beta genes was performed with a multiplex PCR assay on genomic DNA. Amplified TCR beta libraries were sequenced as 87-base-pair reads on the Illumina HiSeq System. From the authors' description of their analysis: Across the 600 to 700 repertoires, a later analysis counted 80 million or so unique TCR beta chains, approximately 12 million of which were shared by at least two donors. A nearest-neighbor algorithm error-corrected the raw reads and collapsed the reads into unique sequences, merging closely related sequences to remove PCR and sequencing errors. To assign V, D and J gene segments, CDR3 sequences were aligned to IMGT reference sequences. Each retained sequence needed at least a six-nucleotide match to both a V gene segment and a J gene segment. A rearrangement was called productive if the CDR3 had no stop codons and remained in frame with V and J, and every other rearrangement was called non-productive. Following IMGT convention, CDR3 was defined as the stretch from the second conserved V-encoded cysteine up to the conserved J-encoded phenylalanine. Sequences without an unambiguous match to a single V gene segment were excluded from the earlier analysis of over 500 of the donors. In an earlier analysis of approximately 610 of the donors, V segments were called functional above 56.7% productive rearrangements and were called segregating when the between-donor standard deviation exceeded 5%. To diagnose cytomegalovirus status from the catalog of TCR beta chain sequences, a statistical classification framework was built. A later analysis assigned V and J genes by comparing TCR nucleotide sequences with IMGT/GENE-DB human TR gene sequences. The TCRdist pipeline was used in a later analysis to assign CDR3 sequences and most-parsimonious VDJ recombination scenarios. In a later analysis, each TCR beta chain was defined by its CDR3 amino acid sequence together with its V-gene family, and reads lacking a unique V-gene family were excluded. In a later analysis, 550 to 650 highly shared, low-generation-probability nucleotide sequences were removed to address suspected cross-contamination and a sequencing artifact. In a later analysis, a clonal expansion index for each public chain was calculated from normalized within-repertoire ranks of inferred template counts. A later analysis computed generation probabilities with a VDJ recombination model fitted to out-of-frame rearrangements, and checked the results against IGoR. A later analysis scored TCR-TCR, TCR-HLA and TCR-CMV co-occurrence with hypergeometric tests, applying a repertoire-size bias correction to TCR pairs. In a later analysis, false discovery rates were estimated by permuting HLA or CMV assignments 20 times. In a later analysis, co-occurring TCRs were grouped using DBSCAN, with TCRdist sequence similarity added in when clustering inside HLA-allele-positive subsets. For co-occurrence clustering, repertoires with fewer than 30,000 or more than 120,000 public chains were excluded, along with four or five repertoires with anomalous nucleotide sharing. TCRdb re-hosts the immuneACCESS table, in-frame sequences only. Its copies lack some clones; in the studies checked, an unresolved V gene accounts for under half of them, and the cause for the rest is not known. V, J and clone size derive from that table, while D and trimming were established from the DNA sequence. This sample comprises about 170,000 clones, roughly 67% of them detected only once. The ten largest clones take up under 5.5% of the sample.

To note about this clone: Its target antigen remains unknown. No per-base quality is available; no much larger clone lies one base away.

Sequencing was carried out using PBMCs. The sequence came from a woman between 18 and 29 years old in good health and CMV-seropositive. The rearrangement joined TRBV6-6 to TRBJ1-4, with the D segment identity uncertain. CDR3 loop: CASSFLLVDEKLFF. In nucleotides, the sequence is TGTGCCAGCAGTTTCCTGCTAGTCGATGAAAAACTGTTTTTT.